The rows below give T cell receptor beta chains drawn from one sample of a study of spatial heterogeneity in lung cancer. One entry per CDR3 protein results from TCRdb running MiXCR on the 5' RACE reads. Here the sample spans some 120,000 distinct CDR3 sequences, over 9% being singletons. Here the sequenced sample was PBMCs, taken at follow-up. Source of these receptors: a male donor with early-stage non-small cell lung cancer. Both conserved end residues are part of each CDR3. D genes are given only for firm matches. Expanded clones get a size class; other rows say once, few or many, or leave the size out.

clone size,J gene,D gene,V gene,CDR3 protein,CDR3 DNA
few,TRBJ2-7,TRBD1,TRBV7-8,CASSLGWDRGRRSDYEQYF,TGTGCCAGCAGCTTAGGGTGGGACAGGGGGCGCAGGAGCGATTACGAGCAGTACTTC
few,TRBJ1-5,.,TRBV7-2,CASSPRSSGDSNQPQHF,TGTGCCAGCAGCCCAAGGTCTTCGGGTGATAGCAATCAGCCCCAGCATTTT
many,TRBJ2-7,.,TRBV20-1,CSASSLTDSYEQYF,TGCAGTGCTTCTTCCCTTACGGACTCCTACGAGCAGTACTTC
many,TRBJ2-3,TRBD2,TRBV7-2,CASSRTSGDTQYF,TGTGCCAGCAGCCGTACTAGCGGAGATACGCAGTATTTT
few,TRBJ1-2,.,TRBV4-3,CASSLESNPPLGYTF,TGCGCCAGCAGCCTAGAATCAAACCCCCCTTTAGGCTACACCTTC
.,TRBJ2-7,.,TRBV3-1,CASSQRRSYEQYF,TGTGCCAGCAGCCAACGAAGGTCCTACGAGCAGTACTTC
many,TRBJ2-3,.,TRBV28,CASSLVFDTQYF,TGTGCCAGCAGTTTGGTCTTTGATACGCAGTATTTT
.,TRBJ2-3,TRBD2,TRBV11-2,CASSRGLAENTQYF,TGTGCCAGCAGCCGGGGACTAGCGGAAAATACGCAGTATTTT
.,TRBJ1-1,.,TRBV6-5,CASSYSGPFEAFF,TGTGCCAGCAGTTACTCGGGCCCGTTTGAAGCTTTCTTT
many,TRBJ2-1,TRBD2,TRBV20-1,CSAGLAGGPSHFF,TGCAGTGCTGGACTAGCGGGGGGGCCTAGCCATTTCTTC
many,TRBJ2-7,.,TRBV18,CASSLSPSGSPGEQYF,TGTGCCAGCTCACTTTCCCCGTCGGGATCCCCAGGGGAGCAGTACTTC
.,TRBJ1-5,.,TRBV6-2/TRBV6-3,CASSLLTGANQPQHF,TGTGCCAGCAGCCTCCTGACAGGAGCAAATCAGCCCCAGCATTTT
many,TRBJ2-5,.,TRBV7-2,CASSPTFETQYF,TGTGCCAGCAGCCCGACATTCGAGACCCAGTACTTC
.,TRBJ1-1,.,TRBV5-1,CASSAMGMNTEAFF,TGCGCCAGCAGCGCTATGGGAATGAACACTGAAGCTTTCTTT
.,TRBJ1-2,TRBD1,TRBV4-2,CASSQETGMGYTF,TGTGCCAGCAGCCAAGAGACAGGGATGGGCTACACCTTC
.,TRBJ2-7,TRBD1,TRBV4-2,CASSIGQGNEQYF,TGTGCCAGCAGCATCGGACAGGGGAACGAGCAGTACTTC
.,TRBJ2-1,TRBD1,TRBV7-2,CASSLDRQTYNEQFF,TGTGCCAGCAGCCTGGACAGGCAAACTTACAATGAGCAGTTCTTC
few,TRBJ2-2,.,TRBV20-1,CSARVPGVGGELFF,TGCAGTGCTAGAGTTCCCGGGGTGGGCGGGGAGCTGTTTTTT
.,TRBJ1-2,TRBD1,TRBV2,CASSEATGGPYGYTF,TGTGCCAGCAGTGAAGCTACAGGGGGTCCCTATGGCTACACCTTC
many,TRBJ2-3,.,TRBV7-9,CASSQPPPRTDTQYF,TGTGCCAGCAGCCAACCGCCCCCTCGCACAGATACGCAGTATTTT
.,TRBJ1-3,.,TRBV4-3,CASSHGEAGNTIYF,TGCGCCAGCAGCCATGGGGAGGCCGGAAACACCATATATTTT
few,TRBJ2-7,TRBD1,TRBV20-1,CSARDRDSSYEQYF,TGCAGTGCTAGAGACCGGGACAGCTCCTACGAGCAGTACTTC